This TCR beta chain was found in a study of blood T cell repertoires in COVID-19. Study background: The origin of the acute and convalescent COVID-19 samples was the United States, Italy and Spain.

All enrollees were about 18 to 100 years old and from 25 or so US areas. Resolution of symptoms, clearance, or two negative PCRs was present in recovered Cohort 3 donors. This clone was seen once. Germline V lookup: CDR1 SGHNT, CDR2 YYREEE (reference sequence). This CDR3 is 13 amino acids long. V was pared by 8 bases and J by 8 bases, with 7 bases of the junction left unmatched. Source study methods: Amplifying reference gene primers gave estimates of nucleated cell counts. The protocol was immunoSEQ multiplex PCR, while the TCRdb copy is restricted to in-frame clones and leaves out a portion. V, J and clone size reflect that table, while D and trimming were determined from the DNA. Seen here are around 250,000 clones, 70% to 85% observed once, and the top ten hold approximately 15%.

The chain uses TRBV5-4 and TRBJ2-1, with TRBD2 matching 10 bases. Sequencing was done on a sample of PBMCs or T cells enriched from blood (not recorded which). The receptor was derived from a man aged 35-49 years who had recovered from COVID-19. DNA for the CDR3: TGTGCCAGGTCTAGCGGGGGTAGGGATGAGCAGTTCTTC. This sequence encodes CARSSGGRDEQFF.